This entry describes one TCR beta chain. In the source study's methods: Estimation of nucleated cell counts relied on the amplification of reference gene primers. TCRdb keeps only in-frame clones here, not all; method: immunoSEQ multiplex PCR. V and J calls and clone size are given by that table; D and trimming were obtained from the DNA. The sample shows 55,000 or so clones, 80% to 90% of them seen only once. CDR1 and CDR2 from the germline V gene are LNHDA and SQIVND (reference sequence). Trimming left V 5 bases short and J 5 bases short, with 19 bases between. The CDR3 is 16 amino acids. The source of the sample is a study of blood T cell repertoires in COVID-19. The overall study: Sites in the United States, Italy and Spain provided acute and convalescent COVID-19 samples. The analysed material was cDNA or gDNA that came from T cells, B-cell-depleted T cells, or PBMCs.

Seattle patient enrollment occurred during active infection, with longitudinal follow-up thereafter. The receptor's source is a man in his forties with COVID-19, enrolled during active disease. The material sequenced was peripheral blood. The V gene is TRBV19, the J gene TRBJ2-1; D perhaps matches TRBD1 (7 bases). CDR3 DNA sequence: TGTGCCAGTAGTCCTCCGGACAGGAGGGTCCACAATGAGCAGTTCTTC. Its translation is CASSPPDRRVHNEQFF.